This is a list of T cell receptor beta chains from one sample in a study of cytomegalovirus exposure and HLA in healthy donors. Profiled with immunoSEQ multiplex PCR; TCRdb holds only in-frame clones, not every one. The sample consists of about 120,000 clones, under 85% of them appearing once. Material: PBMCs. The receptors shown here come from a man aged 35 to 55 in good health and CMV-seropositive. The CDR3 runs from the conserved cysteine through the conserved F or W. Fields, in order: V gene, clone size, J gene, D gene, CDR3 protein, CDR3 DNA. D genes are given only for firm matches. Clone sizes are given selectively: once, few, many, or a class where the clone is expanded.

V gene: TRBV9; clone size: few; J gene: TRBJ2-1; D gene: -; CDR3 protein: CASSVEQVTEQFF; CDR3 DNA: TGTGCCAGCAGCGTAGAACAGGTTACTGAGCAGTTCTTC
V gene: TRBV10-3; clone size: -; J gene: TRBJ1-4; D gene: -; CDR3 protein: CAIRGSATNEKLFF; CDR3 DNA: TGTGCCATCAGGGGGAGCGCAACTAATGAAAAACTGTTTTTT
V gene: TRBV7-9; clone size: -; J gene: TRBJ2-5; D gene: -; CDR3 protein: CASSPVVETQYF; CDR3 DNA: TGTGCCAGCAGCCCAGTGGTCGAGACCCAGTACTTC
V gene: TRBV30; clone size: -; J gene: TRBJ2-7; D gene: TRBD2; CDR3 protein: CAWSVFGREDSYEQYF; CDR3 DNA: TGTGCCTGGAGTGTATTTGGGAGGGAGGATTCCTACGAGCAGTACTTC
V gene: TRBV7-9; clone size: -; J gene: TRBJ2-2; D gene: -; CDR3 protein: CASSRGGELFF; CDR3 DNA: TGTGCCAGCAGCCGAGGGGGGGAGCTGTTTTTT
V gene: TRBV14; clone size: once; J gene: TRBJ2-7; D gene: -; CDR3 protein: CASSRGGLAEQYF; CDR3 DNA: TGTGCCAGCAGCCGTGGGGGGTTGGCCGAGCAGTACTTC
V gene: TRBV6-5; clone size: -; J gene: TRBJ2-7; D gene: TRBD2; CDR3 protein: CASRVPGGTYEQYF; CDR3 DNA: TGTGCCAGCAGAGTGCCGGGGGGGACCTACGAGCAGTACTTC
V gene: TRBV27; clone size: -; J gene: TRBJ1-6; D gene: -; CDR3 protein: CASTAGAGVVSPLHF; CDR3 DNA: TGTGCCAGCACCGCCGGGGCAGGGGTCGTATCGCCCCTCCACTTT
V gene: TRBV29-1; clone size: -; J gene: TRBJ2-7; D gene: TRBD1; CDR3 protein: CSVGDRVGEQYF; CDR3 DNA: TGCAGCGTTGGGGACAGGGTTGGAGAGCAGTACTTC
V gene: TRBV14; clone size: -; J gene: TRBJ1-1; D gene: -; CDR3 protein: CASSRPGGGSTEAFF; CDR3 DNA: TGTGCCAGCAGCCGCCCGGGAGGGGGAAGCACTGAAGCTTTCTTT
V gene: TRBV6-5; clone size: -; J gene: TRBJ2-7; D gene: TRBD1; CDR3 protein: CASSYIGTVAHEQYF; CDR3 DNA: TGTGCCAGCAGTTACATCGGGACAGTGGCCCACGAGCAGTACTTC
V gene: TRBV28; clone size: -; J gene: TRBJ1-5; D gene: -; CDR3 protein: CASRPPGGQPQHF; CDR3 DNA: TGTGCCAGCAGACCGCCCGGGGGTCAGCCCCAGCATTTT
V gene: TRBV6-5; clone size: -; J gene: TRBJ2-1; D gene: -; CDR3 protein: CASSSPDRNEQFF; CDR3 DNA: TGTGCCAGCAGCAGTCCGGACAGAAATGAGCAGTTCTTC
V gene: TRBV7-7; clone size: -; J gene: TRBJ2-7; D gene: TRBD1; CDR3 protein: CASSLREGGNYEQYF; CDR3 DNA: TGTGCTAGCAGCCTCCGGGAAGGGGGCAACTACGAGCAGTACTTC
V gene: TRBV20-1; clone size: once; J gene: TRBJ2-5; D gene: -; CDR3 protein: CSATEETQYF; CDR3 DNA: TGCAGTGCTACGGAAGAGACCCAGTACTTC
V gene: TRBV7-3; clone size: -; J gene: TRBJ2-7; D gene: TRBD1; CDR3 protein: CASSSGGEQYF; CDR3 DNA: TGTGCCAGCAGCTCAGGGGGCGAGCAGTACTTC
V gene: TRBV5-1; clone size: -; J gene: TRBJ2-7; D gene: -; CDR3 protein: CASSWTDGGEQYF; CDR3 DNA: TGCGCCAGCAGCTGGACAGATGGCGGCGAGCAGTACTTC
V gene: TRBV19; clone size: -; J gene: TRBJ2-5; D gene: TRBD2; CDR3 protein: CASSSSGGRETQYF; CDR3 DNA: TGTGCCAGTAGCTCCTCGGGGGGAAGGGAGACCCAGTACTTC
V gene: TRBV15; clone size: -; J gene: TRBJ2-3; D gene: TRBD2; CDR3 protein: CATSSTSGGVDTQYF; CDR3 DNA: TGTGCCACCAGCAGCACTAGCGGGGGAGTTGATACGCAGTATTTT
V gene: TRBV2; clone size: -; J gene: TRBJ1-5; D gene: -; CDR3 protein: CASAFGGSNQPQHF; CDR3 DNA: TGTGCCAGCGCTTTCGGGGGGAGCAATCAGCCCCAGCATTTT
V gene: TRBV19; clone size: -; J gene: TRBJ2-5; D gene: TRBD2; CDR3 protein: CASSIMGGLGGETQYF; CDR3 DNA: TGTGCCAGTAGTATAATGGGAGGGCTGGGCGGGGAGACCCAGTACTTC
V gene: TRBV30; clone size: -; J gene: TRBJ2-7; D gene: TRBD1; CDR3 protein: CAWSLKAGTGGEYEQYF; CDR3 DNA: TGTGCCTGGAGCCTCAAAGCCGGGACAGGGGGCGAATACGAGCAGTACTTC
V gene: TRBV5-5; clone size: -; J gene: TRBJ1-5; D gene: -; CDR3 protein: CASSLSRQGGNQPQHF; CDR3 DNA: TGTGCCAGCAGCTTGTCGCGTCAGGGTGGTAATCAGCCCCAGCATTTT
V gene: TRBV10-1; clone size: -; J gene: TRBJ2-5; D gene: -; CDR3 protein: CASSSGAGDQETQYF; CDR3 DNA: TGCGCCAGCAGCTCCGGGGCAGGGGACCAAGAGACCCAGTACTTC
V gene: TRBV7-2; clone size: -; J gene: TRBJ2-5; D gene: -; CDR3 protein: CASSTAGEGTQYF; CDR3 DNA: TGTGCCAGCAGTACTGCAGGGGAGGGGACCCAGTACTTC
V gene: TRBV6-1; clone size: few; J gene: TRBJ1-3; D gene: TRBD1; CDR3 protein: CASKGQARRNTIYF; CDR3 DNA: TGTGCCAGCAAGGGACAGGCCCGCAGAAACACCATATATTTT
V gene: TRBV4-1; clone size: -; J gene: TRBJ2-2; D gene: -; CDR3 protein: CASSKGQANTGELFF; CDR3 DNA: TGCGCCAGCAGCAAAGGACAAGCGAACACCGGGGAGCTGTTTTTT
V gene: TRBV5-5; clone size: -; J gene: TRBJ2-7; D gene: TRBD1; CDR3 protein: CASREGQDGPYEQYF; CDR3 DNA: TGTGCCAGCAGGGAGGGACAGGATGGACCCTACGAGCAGTACTTC
V gene: TRBV4-1; clone size: few; J gene: TRBJ2-5; D gene: TRBD2; CDR3 protein: CASSQAAGVAGVTQYF; CDR3 DNA: TGCGCCAGCAGCCAAGCAGCGGGGGTGGCGGGGGTGACCCAGTACTTC
V gene: TRBV5-4; clone size: -; J gene: TRBJ2-2; D gene: -; CDR3 protein: CASSLSGGTGELFF; CDR3 DNA: TGTGCCAGCAGCTTGTCAGGGGGGACCGGGGAGCTGTTTTTT
V gene: TRBV11-2; clone size: few; J gene: TRBJ2-5; D gene: -; CDR3 protein: CASSFGLQETQYF; CDR3 DNA: TGTGCCAGCAGCTTTGGCTTGCAAGAGACCCAGTACTTC
V gene: TRBV9; clone size: once; J gene: TRBJ2-7; D gene: -; CDR3 protein: CASSKTGFDEQYF; CDR3 DNA: TGTGCCAGCAGCAAAACAGGGTTCGACGAGCAGTACTTC
V gene: TRBV15; clone size: -; J gene: TRBJ2-7; D gene: -; CDR3 protein: CATSRDWQSYEQYF; CDR3 DNA: TGTGCCACCAGCAGAGATTGGCAGTCCTACGAGCAGTACTTC
V gene: TRBV7-2; clone size: -; J gene: TRBJ1-1; D gene: -; CDR3 protein: CASSLDRNTEAFF; CDR3 DNA: TGTGCCAGCAGCTTAGACAGAAACACTGAAGCTTTCTTT
V gene: TRBV2; clone size: -; J gene: TRBJ2-3; D gene: -; CDR3 protein: CASSRDRQDTQYF; CDR3 DNA: TGTGCCAGCAGTCGAGACAGGCAAGATACGCAGTATTTT
V gene: TRBV10-3; clone size: -; J gene: TRBJ2-7; D gene: -; CDR3 protein: CAISESNEQYF; CDR3 DNA: TGTGCCATCAGTGAGTCCAACGAGCAGTACTTC
V gene: TRBV2; clone size: -; J gene: TRBJ1-2; D gene: -; CDR3 protein: CASSNVPFGYTF; CDR3 DNA: TGTGCCAGCAGTAATGTCCCATTCGGCTACACCTTC
V gene: TRBV10-3; clone size: -; J gene: TRBJ2-3; D gene: -; CDR3 protein: CAISAPTEISTDTQYF; CDR3 DNA: TGTGCCATCAGCGCCCCGACTGAAATTAGCACAGATACGCAGTATTTT
V gene: TRBV7-8; clone size: -; J gene: TRBJ2-1; D gene: -; CDR3 protein: CASSLKTVLSYNEQFF; CDR3 DNA: TGTGCCAGCAGTCTTAAGACTGTACTCTCCTACAATGAGCAGTTCTTC
V gene: TRBV5-1; clone size: -; J gene: TRBJ2-1; D gene: TRBD2; CDR3 protein: CASRFGFRRGATGFGQFF; CDR3 DNA: TGCGCCAGCAGATTTGGGTTTCGGCGGGGGGCCACCGGGTTCGGGCAGTTCTTC
V gene: TRBV7-3; clone size: -; J gene: TRBJ2-1; D gene: -; CDR3 protein: CASSPKGTTSYNEQFF; CDR3 DNA: TGTGCCAGCAGCCCGAAAGGGACAACCTCCTACAATGAGCAGTTCTTC
V gene: TRBV10-3; clone size: -; J gene: TRBJ1-5; D gene: -; CDR3 protein: CAISDPKEGNQPQHF; CDR3 DNA: TGTGCCATCAGTGATCCTAAGGAGGGCAATCAGCCCCAGCATTTT